The next 24 T cell receptor beta chains were all read from a single sample in a study of shared clonotypes between healthy human individuals. Profiled with immunoSEQ multiplex PCR; TCRdb holds only in-frame clones, not every one. This sample yields roughly 510,000 clones, of which roughly 79% are seen a single time; around 13% belongs to the top ten. Sample: PBMCs. The receptor source for this set is a woman between 40 and 50 years old in good health. Some clones in this sample may be carry-over from other donors' samples.

This chain connects TRBV28 to TRBJ1-4; tentatively, D is TRBD1 (6 bases). Germline V CDR1 and CDR2: MDHEN, SYDVKM. V shed 6 bases and J shed 8 bases, with 13 bases lying between them. The CDR3 extends over 13 amino acids. CDR3 bases: TGTGCCAGCAGACGAGGGACATCGGAAAAACTGTTTTTT. Protein sequence: CASRRGTSEKLFF.

In its sample, this clone was seen a few times. The V and J genes are TRBV7-6 and TRBJ1-6; no definite D call. The V gene's germline CDR1 is SGHVS and CDR2 FNYEAQ. Trimming removed 2 bases at V and 5 bases at J, with 7 bases between. The CDR3 totals 14 residues. Here the CDR3 reads CASSLRMDNSPLHF. In DNA form, the CDR3 reads TGTGCCAGCAGCTTACGGATGGATAATTCACCCCTCCACTTT.

The chain has TRBV7-9 and TRBJ2-3; no reliable D call. The V end was cut by 5 bases, the J end by 4 bases, with 13 bases between. CDR1 and CDR2 from the germline V gene are SEHNR and FQNEAQ (reference sequence). The CDR3 runs 14 residues. Here the CDR3 reads CASSRAVGADTQYF. CDR3 coding DNA: TGTGCCAGCAGCCGGGCGGTCGGAGCAGATACGCAGTATTTT.

The J gene is TRBJ2-7, the V gene TRBV20-1, with D maybe TRBD1 (7 bases). The CDR3 spans 11 residues. Germline CDR1 is DFQATT and CDR2 is SNEGSKA (reference sequence). CDR3 residues: CGGTENYEQYF. In DNA form, the CDR3 reads TGCGGGGGGACAGAGAACTACGAGCAGTACTTC.

This clone has at least ten counts. The chain uses TRBV4-1 and TRBJ1-5; the D gene is possibly TRBD1 (5 bases). Germline CDR1 and CDR2: MGHRA and YSYEKL. The CDR3 is 16 amino acids. The V end was cut by 0 bases, the J end by 3 bases, with 12 bases between. The CDR3 DNA sequence: TGCGCCAGCAGCCAAGACCGCGCAGGGCACAATCAGCCCCAGCATTTT. The encoded protein is CASSQDRAGHNQPQHF.

This chain joins TRBV27 and TRBJ1-2; possibly TRBD1 for D (5 bases). From germline, CDR1 is MNHEY and CDR2 SMNVEV (reference sequence). CDR3 size: 17 residues. Deletions cut 5 bases from V and 0 bases from J, with 19 bases between. The CDR3 coding sequence is TGTGCCAGCAGTCCACCGGGACCGTTAGGGCCTAACTATGGCTACACCTTC. As protein: CASSPPGPLGPNYGYTF.

This chain uses TRBV30 with TRBJ1-4; 8 bases align to TRBD1. The germline gives CDR1 GTSNPN, CDR2 SVGIG (reference sequence). The V segment lost 2 bases and the J segment 7 bases; nucleotides outside the gene matches: 9. There are 15 residues in the CDR3. The CDR3 region has the DNA TGTGCCTGGAGTAAGGCAGGGGGCGGGGGTGAAAAACTGTTTTTT. The encoded protein is CAWSKAGGGGEKLFF.

This clone was seen a handful of times. Here the CDR3 DNA reads TGTGCCAGCAGCCCCTTTCTGTCCTCTGGAAACACCATATATTTT. It yields the protein CASSPFLSSGNTIYF. The gene calls are TRBV7-8 and TRBJ1-3; D not certain. V was cut by 5 bases and J by 0 bases, with 11 bases left in between. CDR3 size: 15 residues. CDR1 and CDR2 from the germline V gene are SGHVS and FQNEAQ.

The chain carries TRBV5-4 and TRBJ1-1; 7 bases are shared with TRBD1. The V segment lost 4 bases and the J segment 0 bases; nucleotides outside the gene matches: 6. Germline V gene data show CDR1 as SGHNT and CDR2 as YYREEE (reference sequence). The CDR3 spans 15 residues. The chain's CDR3 is CASSTRDRVNTEAFF. In nucleotides, the CDR3 is TGTGCCAGCAGCACCAGGGACAGAGTGAACACTGAAGCTTTCTTT.

This chain joins TRBV7-2 and TRBJ2-5; 13 bases fit TRBD2. V lost 5 bases and J lost 4; bases outside the gene matches: 4. Germline V CDR1 and CDR2: SGHTA, FQGNSA. The CDR3 spans 15 residues. The CDR3 region is CASSGLAGVTETQYF. CDR3 nucleotide sequence: TGTGCCAGCAGCGGACTAGCGGGAGTTACAGAGACCCAGTACTTC. The variable domain in full, completed from reference TRBV7-2 and TRBJ2-5, reads GAGVSQSPSNKVTEKGKDVELRCDPISGHTALYWYRQSLGQGLEFLIYFQGNSAPDKSGLPSDRFSAERTGGSVSTLTIQRTQQEDSAVYLCASSGLAGVTETQYFGPGTRLLVL.

The chain employs TRBV11-3 and TRBJ2-7; D may correspond to TRBD1 or TRBD2 (7 bases each). The ends were cut back, 5 bases at V and 7 bases at J, with 18 bases in the middle. The CDR3 is 14 residues long. CDR1 SGHNT and CDR2 YENEEA come from the germline V gene. DNA of the CDR3: TGTGCCAGCAGCCCCAGGGGGGGGTTAGGGGAGCAGTACTTC. This encodes CASSPRGGLGEQYF.

The chain is built from TRBV28 and TRBJ2-7, with D unresolved. In germline, CDR1 is MDHEN, CDR2 SYDVKM. The CDR3 length is 14 residues. Trimming removed 5 bases from V and 3 bases from J, with 14 bases in between. In nucleotides, the CDR3 is TGTGCCAGCAGTCCAGGAGATGTAGTCTACGAGCAGTACTTC. This encodes CASSPGDVVYEQYF.

This sequence joins TRBV27 and TRBJ2-5, with 7 bases lining up with TRBD1. Germline CDR1 and CDR2: MNHEY and SMNVEV (reference sequence). The CDR3 totals 13 residues. V shed 6 bases and J 5 bases; nucleotides not matched to a gene: 6. The CDR3 DNA reads TGTGCCAGCAGCCGAGGGACAGCCGAGACCCAGTACTTC. It is translated as CASSRGTAETQYF.

This sequence joins TRBV5-1 and TRBJ2-2; D uncertain. V lost 0 bases, J lost 7 bases, and 7 bases lay in between. Germline V gene data show CDR1 as SGHRS and CDR2 as YFSETQ. The CDR3 length is 13 residues. CDR3 residues: CASSLVLGGELFF. CDR3 DNA: TGCGCCAGCAGCTTGGTTTTGGGCGGGGAGCTGTTTTTT.

On this clone: Because the CDR3 is missing its conserved closing phenylalanine or tryptophan, this is likely a read error. The J gene is TRBJ2-7, the V gene TRBV30; D not certain. Trimming pared 0 bases from V and 0 bases from J, leaving 12 bases between. CDR1 is GTSNPN and CDR2 is SVGIG in the germline V gene (reference sequence). CDR3 length equals 15 residues. CDR3 protein: CAWSVGQVISYEQYL. In nucleotides, the CDR3 is TGTGCCTGGAGTGTAGGGCAGGTCATCTCCTACGAGCAGTACCTC.

V and J are TRBV29-1 and TRBJ2-2, with 7 positions matching TRBD1. V was pared by 4 bases and J by 5 bases, with 7 bases of the junction left unmatched. Germline CDR1 reads SQVTM; CDR2 reads ANQGSEA. The CDR3 totals 14 residues. The CDR3: CSVVRGGGTGELFF. In DNA, the CDR3 is TGCAGCGTTGTACGAGGGGGCGGTACCGGGGAGCTGTTTTTT.

The V gene is TRBV10-3, the J gene TRBJ1-2, with D perhaps TRBD1 (6 bases). CDR1 ENHRY and CDR2 SYGVKD come from the germline V gene. The CDR3 totals 15 residues. Trimming removed 0 bases at V and 5 bases at J, with 13 bases between. The CDR3 sequence is CAISESAGATYGYTF. The CDR3 DNA sequence: TGTGCCATCAGTGAGTCGGCAGGGGCTACATATGGCTACACCTTC.

For the CDR3, the DNA is TGTGCCAGCAGCACTGGACTAGCGGGAGGCACAGATACGCAGTATTTT. It translates to CASSTGLAGGTDTQYF. This chain connects TRBV5-8 to TRBJ2-3; 13 nucleotides align to TRBD2. J lost 1 base, V lost 4 bases, and 3 bases had no gene match. This CDR3 region has 16 residues. Germline V gene data show CDR1 as SGHTS and CDR2 as YDEGEE.

The chain uses TRBV6-5 and TRBJ2-7; D unclear. The V and J ends lost 5 bases and 0 bases respectively, with 8 bases between them. CDR3 size: 13 residues. CDR1 and CDR2 (germline): MNHEY, SVGAGI. The CDR3 sequence: CASSKTPSYEQYF. CDR3 nucleotides: TGTGCCAGCAGTAAAACACCCTCCTACGAGCAGTACTTC.

The chain recombines TRBV4-3 with TRBJ1-1; D is unclear. Germline V gene data show CDR1 as LGHNA and CDR2 as YSLEER. V was cut by 0 bases and J by 1 base, with 9 bases left in between. The CDR3 length is 15 residues. The DNA of the CDR3 is TGCGCCAGCAGCCAAGATTTTATAGAGAACACTGAAGCTTTCTTT. Protein product: CASSQDFIENTEAFF.

The V call is TRBV11-2, the J call TRBJ2-3; D is perhaps TRBD1 (5 bases). The CDR3 spans 14 residues. V lost 6 bases and J lost 8, with 18 bases in between. Germline V gene lookup returns CDR1 SGHAT and CDR2 FQNNGV. In DNA form, the CDR3 reads TGTGCCAGCAGAACACGGGCCAAGGGGTCTACGCAGTATTTT. This encodes CASRTRAKGSTQYF.

The chain joins TRBV6-5 to TRBJ2-7, with 8 positions matching TRBD2. Looked up from germline, CDR1 is MNHEY and CDR2 is SVGAGI. This CDR3 has 13 amino acids. V lost 2 bases and J lost 7; bases outside the gene matches: 4. CDR3 sequence: CASSYREGREQYF. The CDR3 nucleotides read TGTGCCAGCAGTTACCGGGAGGGGAGGGAGCAGTACTTC.

Concerning this clone itself: Given a much more abundant clone one base away, this may be a read error. This same CDR3 is encoded by further DNA sequences in the sample. The chain recombines TRBV2 with TRBJ1-6, with 8 bases aligning to TRBD1. Germline lookup yields CDR1 SNHLY and CDR2 FYNNEI. Trimming at V came to 6 bases and at J to 0 bases, leaving 10 bases not matched to a gene. The CDR3 is made up of 18 amino acids. The CDR3: CASRPGQAGGSYNSPLHF. CDR3 nucleotides: TGTGCCAGCAGACCGGGACAGGCTGGGGGCTCCTATAATTCACCCCTCCACTTT.

This clone was picked up one time. The chain uses TRBV27 and TRBJ2-3; 9 bases are shared with TRBD2. The V gene end was trimmed by 3 bases and the J gene end by 8 bases; junction bases not matched to a gene: 12. The CDR3 is made up of 16 amino acids. Germline assignment: CDR1 MNHEY and CDR2 SMNVEV (reference sequence). The CDR3: CASSFGGSGRWATQYF. DNA of the CDR3: TGTGCCAGCAGTTTTGGGGGTAGCGGGAGATGGGCTACGCAGTATTTT.